The 11 T cell receptor beta chains below come from one sample, sequenced in a study of graft-versus-host responses after intestinal transplantation. Method: immunoSEQ multiplex PCR; TCRdb's copy keeps in-frame clones and lacks some. The sample lists approximately 15,000 clones; about 89% were seen once. The specimen comprised bone marrow, sampled nearly 130 days after intestinal transplantation. The receptors stem from a human patient who received an intestinal transplant, so some T cells may come from the graft donor.

This chain connects TRBV7-9 to TRBJ2-7; D gene uncertain. Germline CDR1 SEHNR, CDR2 FQNEAQ (reference sequence). V lost 3 bases to trimming and J lost 2 bases, with 11 bases between them. This CDR3 has 14 residues. In DNA, the CDR3 is TGTGCCAGCAGCTTCCCCATTTCCGCCTACGAGCAGTACTTC. Protein sequence: CASSFPISAYEQYF.

This chain connects TRBV11-2 to TRBJ2-7; a possible D gene is TRBD2 (5 bases). The CDR3 totals 15 residues. In germline, CDR1 is SGHAT, CDR2 FQNNGV. The germline V and J ends were trimmed by 0 bases and 0 bases, with 9 bases remaining between them. CDR3 in amino acids: CASSLDPTSSYEQYF. In DNA form, the CDR3 reads TGTGCCAGCAGCTTAGATCCTACTAGCTCCTACGAGCAGTACTTC.

The chain couples TRBV6-5 to TRBJ1-4; 8 bases map to TRBD1. Per germline, CDR1 MNHEY and CDR2 SVGAGI. V lost 6 bases to trimming and J lost 0 bases; unmatched junction nucleotides: 3. The CDR3 totals 15 residues. CDR3 bases: TGTGCCAGCAGGTCGGGACAGGCAACTAATGAAAAACTGTTTTTT. Protein sequence: CASRSGQATNEKLFF.

This sequence joins TRBV7-3 and TRBJ2-5; TRBD2 aligns across 10 bases. The CDR3 runs to 16 residues. V shed 0 bases, J shed 5 bases, and the junction held 6 bases outside the gene matches. CDR1 is SGHTA and CDR2 is FQGTGA in the germline V gene. The CDR3 loop reads CASSLTGAGGLETQYF. CDR3 in DNA: TGTGCCAGCAGCTTAACTGGAGCGGGAGGGCTGGAGACCCAGTACTTC.

This clone was counted a single time. The chain has TRBV4-3 and TRBJ1-2; the match to TRBD1 covers 8 bases. Germline CDR1 LGHNA, CDR2 YSLEER. The CDR3 is made up of 13 amino acids. After removal of 3 bases from V and 8 bases from J, the junction contained 5 bases not matched to a gene. CDR3 protein: CASSQQGAGGYTF. The CDR3 DNA reads as TGCGCCAGCAGCCAGCAGGGGGCGGGAGGCTACACCTTC.

The V and J genes are TRBV6-1 and TRBJ1-4; 8 nucleotides line up with TRBD1. Germline loops: CDR1 MNHNS, CDR2 SASEGT. This CDR3 has 15 amino acids. V lost 1 base and J lost 2; bases outside the gene matches: 0. This CDR3 reads CASSEGTGTNEKLFF. CDR3 in DNA: TGTGCCAGCAGTGAAGGGACAGGGACTAATGAAAAACTGTTTTTT.

The chain has TRBV7-5 and TRBJ2-3; TRBD2, the table's D call, was not compared with the DNA. TRBV7-5 is recorded as a pseudogene. The CDR3 loop spans 14 amino acids. CDR3 residues: CASSLGGGIDTQYF. The CDR3 DNA reads as TGTGCCAGCAGCTTAGGCGGGGGGATAGATACGCAGTATTTT.

This chain uses TRBV6-1 with TRBJ2-3; 8 nucleotides line up with TRBD2. Germline CDR1 is MNHNS and CDR2 is SASEGT. The V and J ends lost 2 bases and 6 bases, in that order; junction bases with no gene match: 7. The CDR3 contains 15 residues. Here the CDR3 reads CASSEMWREEDTQYF. The CDR3 region has the DNA TGTGCCAGCAGTGAAATGTGGCGGGAGGAGGATACGCAGTATTTT.

The chain uses TRBV9 and TRBJ2-7, with 11 bases aligning to TRBD2. Germline V gives CDR1 SGDLS, CDR2 YYNGEE. The CDR3 runs to 14 residues. V lost 3 bases to trimming and J lost 3 bases; unmatched junction nucleotides: 2. CDR3 sequence: CASSGGTSGYEQYF. As DNA, the CDR3 is TGTGCCAGCAGCGGTGGGACTAGCGGCTACGAGCAGTACTTC.

This clone came up a few times. The chain links TRBV13 to TRBJ1-5; D is unresolved. The CDR3 extends over 14 amino acids. Looked up from germline, CDR1 is PRHDT and CDR2 is FYEKMQ (reference sequence). Trimming removed 0 bases from V and 7 bases from J, with 10 bases in between. CDR3 nucleotides: TGTGCCAGCAGCTTAGGCTTGGGAAGGCAGCCCCAGCATTTT. Amino acids: CASSLGLGRQPQHF.

The CDR3 loop reads CASSSGTLSYNEQFF. Here the CDR3 DNA reads TGTGCCAGCAGTTCCGGGACTCTCTCCTACAATGAGCAGTTCTTC. The genes are TRBV28 and TRBJ2-1; D may be TRBD2 (6 bases). The CDR3 has 15 residues. V dropped 4 bases and J dropped 0 bases, with 10 bases sitting between them. Per the germline V gene, CDR1 is MDHEN and CDR2 is SYDVKM.